Shown below are 2 T cell receptor beta chains from a single sample sequenced in a study of cytomegalovirus exposure and HLA in healthy donors. It was with 60 Vbeta and 13 Jbeta primers that the PCR ran. The data were produced by immunoSEQ multiplex PCR, yet TCRdb's version contains in-frame clones alone and is incomplete. Altogether 160,000 or so clones are present, around 80% being singletons, with the ten largest covering approximately 2.3%. Sequenced material: PBMCs. The source is a man in his forties in good health and CMV-seronegative.

This clone was observed a single time. The rearrangement joins TRBV6-5 to TRBJ2-7; a weak D match, TRBD1 (5 bases). The CDR3 has 15 amino acids. Trimming removed 5 bases at V and 3 bases at J, with 17 bases between. The germline V gene encodes CDR1 MNHEY and CDR2 SVGAGI. CDR3 nucleotide sequence: TGTGCCAGCAGTAGGACACCGCTCGGCCACTACGAGCAGTACTTC. Its translation is CASSRTPLGHYEQYF.

This chain links TRBV27 with TRBJ2-3; weak D call: TRBD1 (6 bases). V lost 6 bases to trimming and J lost 0 bases, with 16 bases between them. The CDR3 runs 16 residues. The germline gives CDR1 MNHEY, CDR2 SMNVEV (reference sequence). As DNA, the CDR3 is TGTGCCAGCAGGGTATCAGGGACACTTAGCACAGATACGCAGTATTTT. Translating gives CASRVSGTLSTDTQYF.